This T cell receptor (beta chain) is drawn from a study of blood T cell repertoires in COVID-19. About the study: Spain, Italy and the United States supplied samples that represented acute and convalescent COVID-19. PBMCs, B-cell-depleted T cells, or T cells were the source of the cDNA or gDNA that made up the material.

TCRdb's table, derived via immunoSEQ multiplex PCR, lists solely in-frame clones and lacks some. The sample carries about 300,000 clones, about 88% recorded once. Germline values: CDR1 SQVTM, CDR2 ANQGSEA. V lost 4 bases, J lost 5 bases, and 5 bases stayed unmatched. The CDR3 is 13 residues long. Sequencing was carried out using peripheral blood. V gene TRBV29-1 combines with J gene TRBJ2-3; 8 bases match TRBD1. The source of this sequence is a man in his 70s with acute or convalescent COVID-19. The CDR3, as DNA: TGCAGCGTTGCACAGGGGGGCTTAGATACGCAGTATTTT. This translates into CSVAQGGLDTQYF.